These 30 T cell receptor beta chains share one sample of origin, sequenced in a study of OX40 agonist ivuxolimab in advanced cancers. Data came from immunoSEQ multiplex PCR; TCRdb stores just in-frame clones and leaves some out. The table shows about 80,000 clones, with roughly 87% occurring only once. This material consisted of CD4+ or CD8+ T cells sorted from blood, taken in a trial of the OX40 agonist ivuxolimab. These receptors were obtained from an adult with an advanced solid tumor such as melanoma, head and neck, liver or kidney cancer.

This clone has a handful of counts. This rearrangement joins TRBV11-2 to TRBJ2-7; 9 bases fit TRBD2. The CDR3 spans 16 residues. V lost 3 bases, J lost 5 bases, and 11 bases stayed unmatched. Germline V gene lookup returns CDR1 SGHAT and CDR2 FQNNGV. CDR3 protein: CASSLSSGRSGHEQYF. The CDR3 DNA reads TGTGCCAGCAGCTTGAGTAGCGGGAGATCAGGCCACGAGCAGTACTTC.

The chain joins TRBV14 to TRBJ2-2, with a tentative D call TRBD1 (7 bases). The germline CDR1 and CDR2 sequences are SGHDN and FVKESK. CDR3 length: 15 amino acids. V lost 1 base and J lost 5, with 11 bases in between. The CDR3 loop is CASSQGQGGTGELFF. Here the CDR3 DNA reads TGTGCCAGCAGCCAAGGCCAGGGGGGAACCGGGGAGCTGTTTTTT. The complete variable domain, with remaining parts taken from reference TRBV14 and TRBJ2-2, reads EAGVTQFPSHSVIEKGQTVTLRCDPISGHDNLYWYRRVMGKEIKFLLHFVKESKQDESGMPNNRFLAERTGGTYSTLKVQPAELEDSGVYFCASSQGQGGTGELFFGEGSRLTVL.

V gene TRBV6-1 combines with J gene TRBJ2-3; D unresolved. CDR1 and CDR2 (germline): MNHNS, SASEGT. V was trimmed by 4 bases and J by 1 base, leaving 9 bases between them. This CDR3 has 14 amino acids. For the CDR3, the DNA is TGTGCCAGCAGTGCCGACACTGGCACAGATACGCAGTATTTT. Protein: CASSADTGTDTQYF.

The V gene is TRBV6-1, the J gene TRBJ1-5; 7 bases line up with TRBD1. There are 13 residues in the CDR3. The trim removed 6 bases at V and 6 bases at J, leaving 5 bases unmatched. The V gene's germline CDR1 is MNHNS and CDR2 SASEGT. Here the CDR3 DNA reads TGTGCCAGCAGGGAGACAGGGAGTCAGCCCCAGCATTTT. Its translation: CASRETGSQPQHF.

The rearrangement links TRBV11-2 to TRBJ2-7, with 7 bases matching TRBD1. The V segment lost 4 bases and the J segment 7 bases; nucleotides outside the gene matches: 7. Germline V gene data show CDR1 as SGHAT and CDR2 as FQNNGV. The CDR3 runs 13 residues. CDR3 region: CASSSGQVYEQYV. CDR3 DNA: TGTGCCAGCAGCTCCGGACAGGTTTATGAGCAGTACGTC.

The chain is built from TRBV5-1 and TRBJ2-3, with 11 positions matching TRBD2. Trimming removed 4 bases from V and 1 base from J; junction bases left unmatched: 11. Germline V CDR1 and CDR2: SGHRS, YFSETQ. This CDR3 contains 18 residues. In DNA, the CDR3 is TGCGCCAGCAGCGGAGGGATGACTAGCGGGGTAGGCACAGATACGCAGTATTTT. It translates to CASSGGMTSGVGTDTQYF.

CDR3 DNA: TGTGCCAGCAGTGGACAGGGGACGCCTGCCTTTAACACCGGGGAGCTGTTTTTT. Residues: CASSGQGTPAFNTGELFF. The chain uses TRBV28 and TRBJ2-2, with 9 bases identical to TRBD1. Germline loops: CDR1 MDHEN, CDR2 SYDVKM. The CDR3 is 18 residues long. J was trimmed by 2 bases and V by 5 bases; bases with no gene match: 12.

V usage is TRBV10-1 and J usage is TRBJ1-5; D is perhaps TRBD1 (5 bases). Germline V gene sequence: CDR1 WNHNN, CDR2 SYGVQD (reference sequence). V lost 0 bases and J lost 7, with 10 bases in between. CDR3 length: 14 residues. CDR3 DNA: TGCGCCAGCAGTGAGTCCGCCGGGGCCCAGCCCCAGCATTTT. It encodes CASSESAGAQPQHF.

The genes are TRBV30 and TRBJ2-4, with D maybe TRBD2 (6 bases). Germline CDR1 and CDR2: GTSNPN and SVGIG (reference sequence). Trimming left V 4 bases short and J 4 bases short, with 11 bases between. CDR3 length: 13 amino acids. CDR3 loop: CAWNLGLKNIQYF. CDR3 nucleotides: TGTGCCTGGAACCTCGGACTAAAAAACATTCAGTACTTC. Complete variable domain (other parts from reference TRBV30 and TRBJ2-4): SQTIHQWPATLVQPVGSPLSLECTVEGTSNPNLYWYRQAAGRGLQLLFYSVGIGQISSEVPQNLSASRPQDRQFILSSKKLLLSDSGFYLCAWNLGLKNIQYFGAGTRLSVL.

This rearrangement joins TRBV27 to TRBJ1-6; TRBD1 matches 9 bases. The junction had 8 bases not matched to a gene; V was cut back by 4 bases and J by 10 bases. The CDR3 extends over 15 amino acids. Germline CDR1 reads MNHEY; CDR2 reads SMNVEV (reference sequence). CDR3 nucleotide sequence: TGTGCCAGCAGTTCCCTTTGGGACAGGGACTCACCCCTCCACTTT. It translates to CASSSLWDRDSPLHF.

As to this clone: Different DNA sequences within this sample yield the same CDR3. The rearrangement uses TRBV7-9 and TRBJ1-5; no firm D call. Germline CDR1 is SEHNR and CDR2 is FQNEAQ (reference sequence). Trimming stripped 3 bases from V and 0 bases from J, with 6 bases between. The CDR3 contains 14 residues. This CDR3 reads CASSLGNSNQPQHF. The CDR3 DNA sequence: TGTGCCAGCAGCTTGGGGAATAGCAATCAGCCCCAGCATTTT.

The gene calls are TRBV11-2 and TRBJ1-6; D may be TRBD1 (6 bases). V was cut by 1 base and J by 3 bases, with 10 bases left in between. The CDR3 has 16 residues. The germline gives CDR1 SGHAT, CDR2 FQNNGV. CDR3: CASSLGQGNYNSPLHF. In DNA, the CDR3 is TGTGCCAGCAGCTTAGGCCAGGGGAACTATAATTCACCCCTCCACTTT.

The chain employs TRBV27 and TRBJ1-4, with TRBD1 as a possible D gene (5 bases). The CDR3 runs 20 residues. V gave up 7 bases and J gave up 1 base, with 28 bases separating them. Germline V CDR1 and CDR2: MNHEY, SMNVEV (reference sequence). This CDR3 reads CASKRGRGASRYGTNEKLFF. The CDR3, as DNA: TGTGCCAGCAAGCGGGGTAGAGGGGCCTCTCGGTATGGAACTAATGAAAAACTGTTTTTT.

The CDR3 region has the DNA TGTGCCAGCACCCCGGGGGGGTATGAGCAGTTCTTC. Translation: CASTPGGYEQFF. The chain joins TRBV9 to TRBJ2-1, with TRBD2 identical over 8 bases. This CDR3 is built from 12 residues. Trimming removed 6 bases from V and 8 bases from J; junction bases left unmatched: 4. CDR1 is SGDLS, CDR2 YYNGEE, per germline.

The CDR3 sequence: CASSMGPLGEQYF. For the CDR3, the DNA is TGCGCCAGCAGCATGGGCCCCCTCGGGGAGCAGTACTTC. This chain joins TRBV5-1 and TRBJ2-7, with D hard to call. Trimming stripped 4 bases from V and 7 bases from J, with 15 bases between. The CDR3 totals 13 residues. Looked up from germline, CDR1 is SGHRS and CDR2 is YFSETQ.

This clone was seen only a few times. The rearrangement links TRBV5-6 to TRBJ1-5; 7 bases align to TRBD1. There are 16 residues in the CDR3. Germline V gene lookup returns CDR1 SGHDT and CDR2 YYEEEE. Trimming removed 0 bases from V and 0 bases from J; junction bases left unmatched: 3. The DNA of the CDR3 is TGTGCCAGCAGCTTGGAGAGGGGGCATAGCAATCAGCCCCAGCATTTT. Translating it yields CASSLERGHSNQPQHF.

J is TRBJ2-1 and V is TRBV19; 12 nucleotides match TRBD1. CDR3 size: 18 residues. Germline CDR1 reads LNHDA; CDR2 reads SQIVND (reference sequence). Unmatched junction bases numbered 19, after V lost 10 bases and J lost 6 bases. The CDR3 DNA is TGTGCCACCAAGGGATGGGGGACAGGGGGCGGCCTGGGCAATGAGCAGTTCTTC. Amino acid sequence: CATKGWGTGGGLGNEQFF.

The chain joins TRBV30 to TRBJ2-4, with a weak D call TRBD2 (6 bases). The CDR3 has 12 residues. Germline lookup yields CDR1 GTSNPN and CDR2 SVGIG (reference sequence). Trimming shortened V by 2 bases and J by 5 bases, and 7 bases separated the two germline ends. This CDR3 reads CAWSSGENIQYF. Written as DNA, the CDR3 is TGTGCCTGGAGTTCGGGGGAAAACATTCAGTACTTC.

The chain employs TRBV7-9 and TRBJ1-2, with D maybe TRBD1 (5 bases). The CDR3 length is 13 residues. Per the germline V gene, CDR1 is SEHNR and CDR2 is FQNEAQ (reference sequence). The ends were cut back, 4 bases at V and 8 bases at J, with 14 bases in the middle. This CDR3 is CASSSTAIGGYTF. CDR3 nucleotide sequence: TGTGCCAGCAGCTCGACAGCCATAGGGGGCTACACCTTC.

This chain links TRBV7-2 with TRBJ2-2; D may be TRBD2 (5 bases). Trimming took 2 bases from V and 4 from J, leaving 11 bases between them. CDR1 is SGHTA and CDR2 is FQGNSA in the germline V gene. There are 15 residues in the CDR3. The DNA for the CDR3 is TGTGCCAGCAGCTTACAACTAGTTAGCACCGGGGAGCTGTTTTTT. Translated, it gives CASSLQLVSTGELFF.

The V call is TRBV7-9, the J call TRBJ2-5; perhaps D is TRBD1 or TRBD2 (5 bases each). The germline gives CDR1 SEHNR, CDR2 FQNEAQ (reference sequence). The CDR3 totals 15 residues. Trimming left V 1 base short and J 5 bases short, with 14 bases between. The CDR3 nucleotides read TGTGCCAGCAGCTTAGGGGAACCAGGGACGGAGACCCAGTACTTC. It translates to CASSLGEPGTETQYF.

The gene calls are TRBV11-1 and TRBJ1-3; 9 positions agree with TRBD1. The CDR3 runs to 11 residues. V lost 6 bases and J lost 15; bases outside the gene matches: 6. Per the germline V gene, CDR1 is SGHAT and CDR2 is FQDESV (reference sequence). CDR3 DNA sequence: TGTGCCAGCAGACCCGGGACAGGGAGATATTTT. It translates to CASRPGTGRYF.

V usage is TRBV5-6 and J usage is TRBJ2-7; tentative D call: TRBD1 (5 bases). Trimming removed 4 bases at V and 3 bases at J, with 14 bases between. The germline V gene encodes CDR1 SGHDT and CDR2 YYEEEE. This CDR3 comprises 14 residues. The CDR3 DNA sequence: TGTGCCAGCAGCCCCTGGGGCCGATACTACGAGCAGTACTTC. This sequence encodes CASSPWGRYYEQYF.

The sample holds one count of this clone. The chain links TRBV5-4 to TRBJ1-6, with D possibly TRBD1 on 6 matching bases. Germline CDR1 SGHNT, CDR2 YYREEE (reference sequence). The CDR3 spans 15 residues. Trimming took off 0 bases at V and 10 bases at J, with 14 bases between the two ends. The CDR3 DNA sequence: TGTGCCAGCAGCTTGGCGTCCAGGGGTGACTCACCCCTCCACTTT. This codes for CASSLASRGDSPLHF. Based on the CDR3 plus reference TRBV5-4 and TRBJ1-6, the full variable domain is ETGVTQSPTHLIKTRGQQVTLRCSSQSGHNTVSWYQQALGQGPQFIFQYYREEENGRGNFPPRFSGLQFPNYSSELNVNALELDDSALYLCASSLASRGDSPLHFGNGTRLTVT.

V usage is TRBV6-5 and J usage is TRBJ1-5; a weak D match, TRBD1 (5 bases). Germline V gene lookup returns CDR1 MNHEY and CDR2 SVGAGI. V was cut by 6 bases and J by 0 bases, with 6 bases left in between. This CDR3 contains 13 residues. In DNA form, the CDR3 reads TGTGCCAGCAGCGGACATAGCAATCAGCCCCAGCATTTT. This sequence encodes CASSGHSNQPQHF.

The chain joins TRBV7-3 to TRBJ2-5; D remains unclear. Germline lookup yields CDR1 SGHTA and CDR2 FQGTGA. V was shortened by 1 base and J by 1 base, with 10 bases between the two germline ends. The CDR3 loop spans 15 amino acids. The CDR3 region is CASSLSPVPQETQYF. CDR3 sequence (DNA): TGTGCCAGCAGCTTAAGTCCCGTCCCCCAAGAGACCCAGTACTTC.

The CDR3 loop reads CASSRGLAGAYEQYV. DNA for the CDR3: TGTGCCAGCAGCAGAGGACTAGCGGGGGCCTACGAGCAGTACGTC. The V gene is TRBV5-4, the J gene TRBJ2-7; 13 positions agree with TRBD2. Germline V gene sequence: CDR1 SGHNT, CDR2 YYREEE (reference sequence). There are 15 residues in the CDR3. The junction had 3 bases not matched to a gene; V was cut back by 4 bases and J by 2 bases.

This chain uses TRBV27 with TRBJ1-1; D is unresolved. Trimming pared 6 bases from V and 6 bases from J, leaving 17 bases between. The V gene's germline CDR1 is MNHEY and CDR2 SMNVEV (reference sequence). The CDR3 is 14 residues long. Here the CDR3 DNA reads TGTGCCAGCAGCCGATCCGGGCGGCGATCTGAAGCTTTCTTT. Protein sequence: CASSRSGRRSEAFF.

In regard to this clone: Other nucleotide sequences from this sample produce the same CDR3. The rearrangement uses TRBV18 and TRBJ1-2; D uncertain. This CDR3 spans 14 amino acids. Germline V gene data show CDR1 as KGHSH and CDR2 as LQKENI. The V end was cut by 2 bases, the J end by 4 bases, with 11 bases between. Here the CDR3 reads CASSPSLTGYGYTF. The DNA of the CDR3 is TGTGCCAGCTCACCAAGTCTAACCGGCTATGGCTACACCTTC.

This chain connects TRBV6-5 to TRBJ1-1, with D possibly matching TRBD1 (6 bases). Germline-derived CDR1 and CDR2 are MNHEY and SVGAGI. Trimming cost V 5 bases and J 7 bases, with 14 bases left between them. This CDR3 is built from 13 residues. The CDR3 sequence is CASSTSGAGEAFF. The CDR3 region has the DNA TGTGCCAGCAGTACCTCAGGGGCAGGTGAAGCTTTCTTT.